This T cell receptor beta chain appears in the sequencing data of a study of cytomegalovirus exposure and HLA in healthy donors (dated by TCRdb to 2017 to 2019). The study in broad terms: An earlier analysis of 587 of the donors reported under 300 Gb of sequence data and some 110 million unique TCR beta sequences obtained from some 170 million T cells. An early release that covered about 600 HLA-typed donors contained approximately 300 gigabases of sequencing data and 75 million to 100 million unique TCR sequences. The genetic ancestry cluster associated with self-reported Caucasian donors included 81% of the 398 genotyped donors. The study was designed to test whether signatures of past pathogen exposure could be identified by cataloging public T cell receptors. The T cell repertoires of under 700 subjects were profiled by immunosequencing and related to cytomegalovirus serostatus. Along with the approximately 650-subject first cohort, a separate validation cohort of over 90 different subjects was used. High-throughput TCR immunosequencing, statistical association of individual TCRs with disease status, and machine learning were combined to predict cytomegalovirus infection status. In a later analysis, previously published TCR beta repertoires from roughly 710 donors were re-analyzed and high-resolution HLA genotyping was added so that TCR occurrence patterns could be studied. Rather than using new phenotypic data, the later analysis identified candidate immune exposures from TCR beta sequences and from how often those sequences occurred across donors. An earlier analysis of some 600 of the donors applied high-throughput TCR beta sequencing to assess whether each TCR beta V gene segment acted as functional or pseudogenic. Donor age, sex, ethnicity and CMV serostatus were collected together with the repertoire data. Genome-wide SNP genotypes for about three fifths of the roughly 670 donors were used in a later genetic analysis, which treated that subset as a discovery cohort. Every repertoire in the discovery cohort had been generated on one and the same sequencing platform. HLA typing included class I and class II loci at four-digit resolution. Typing coverage differed by locus: A, B, C, DRB1 and DQB1 were typed in about 629-630 donors, DQA1 in about 550, DPA1 in nearly 610, and DPB1 in around 490. Roughly five DR-DQ haplotypes were handled as single units for association and clustering because linkage in the cohort was strong. On average, around 230,000 unique TCR beta nucleotide sequences were sequenced per donor among some 430 genotyped donors of the cohort, with roughly 20% of those sequences being non-productive.

Remarks on this clone: The antigen this receptor binds is unknown. The input lacks base qualities; no much larger clone sits a single base away.

Its CDR3 holds 15 amino acids, cysteine through phenylalanine. The CDR3 DNA has 45 bases and is translated from base 1. Germline trimming: 6 bases from V, 0 bases from J; junction bases outside gene matches: 6. Per the germline V gene (reference sequence), SEHNR is the CDR1 and FQNEAQ is the CDR2. What the study reported, not specific to this receptor: Roughly uniform sequencing depth across donors was assumed in presence/absence analyses, although this assumption may not hold. CMV serostatus was the only immune exposure information available for the cohort. In a later analysis, HLA-associated TCR beta chains showed more clonal expansion and lower generation probabilities than non-associated chains that were equally common. This cohort had only TCR beta chains sequenced, and the lack of alpha or paired-chain data limited which features could be detected. In both the original and validation cohorts, the classifier was reported to diagnose cytomegalovirus status with high specificity and sensitivity. Because the 87-base-pair reads could not distinguish some IMGT-functional V segments, including TRBV6-2 and TRBV6-3, those segments were excluded. In a later genetic analysis, fewer N-insertions in productive TCRs were reported among donors in an Asian-associated ancestry cluster than the roughly 700-donor mean. An earlier analysis of around 500 of the donors showed that most TCR beta V segments appeared in productive rearrangements either about 90% or about 30% of the time, which broadly matched IMGT annotations. Linkage disequilibrium might explain the correlated functional status among segregating V segments, but an unknown experimental factor could not be excluded. In vitro tests confirmed that a few of the cytomegalovirus-associated TCR beta chains recognize cytomegalovirus antigens. Specific HLA alleles were associated with around 18,000 TCR beta sequences at a false discovery rate of 0.05 in a later analysis. Several of the top co-occurrence clusters appeared to be linked to parvovirus B19, influenza, CMV and Epstein-Barr virus, according to a later analysis. A further reported finding was that TCR beta sequences accurately predicted the HLA-A and HLA-B alleles for most subjects in the first cohort. Most TCR sequences were seen in very few donors, while some public TCRs were found in many individuals. The authors suggested that the approach could potentially be extended to other disease states and immunological phenotypes. Because counts were too low, about 15 rarely observed V segments, including chromosome 9 orphons, were left out of the earlier analysis of about 500 of the donors. In a later analysis, TCR association rates were found to vary across HLA loci, with the most associated TCRs seen for DRB1 alleles and the fewest for HLA-C alleles. A group of highly shared sequence variants was considered likely to be a technical artifact of the sequencing pipeline. An association between a missense DCLRE1C variant and V-gene and J-gene trimming of TCR beta chains was found in a later genetic analysis and replicated in an independent cohort. According to a later analysis, most CMV-associated TCR beta chains appeared to be HLA-restricted, and the HLA associations seemed to be driven largely by CMV exposure. When HLA alleles, especially DR and DQ, strongly co-occurred, attributing TCR associations to individual alleles was difficult. Because HLA typing was missing for some donors at each locus, association tests included only the typed subset. A total of some 180 TCR beta chains were listed by the study as associated with cytomegalovirus.

In total, approximately 700 healthy bone marrow donors made up the cohort. All cohort members were sampled while nominally healthy, although unrecorded immune exposures were likely present. The donor tested CMV seronegative, placing the donor among the 300 to 450 seronegative members of the cohort. Every donor gave a peripheral blood sample, and the peripheral blood mononuclear cells from that sample were used for TCR beta sequencing. The Qiagen DNeasy Blood Extraction Kit was used to extract genomic DNA from the blood cell samples. The library was prepared using the immunoSEQ multiplex PCR assay. The multiplex PCR relied on a mix of 60 forward primers for TCR Vbeta segments and 13 reverse primers for TCR Jbeta segments. Amplification of the CDR3 region of rearranged TCR beta genes was performed with a multiplex PCR assay on genomic DNA. Amplified TCR beta libraries were sequenced as 87-base-pair reads on the Illumina HiSeq System. On the study's bioinformatics: In a later analysis, around 80 million unique TCR beta chains were counted across the 500 to 850 repertoires, and approximately 11 million of these chains were shared by at least two donors. A nearest-neighbor algorithm error-corrected the raw reads and collapsed the reads into unique sequences, merging closely related sequences to remove PCR and sequencing errors. CDR3 sequences were aligned to IMGT reference sequences to assign V, D and J gene segments. For a sequence to be retained, a match of at least six nucleotides was required to both a V gene segment and a J gene segment. A rearrangement was called productive if the CDR3 had no stop codons and remained in frame with V and J, and every other rearrangement was called non-productive. Following IMGT convention, CDR3 was defined as the stretch from the second conserved V-encoded cysteine to the conserved J-encoded phenylalanine. The earlier analysis of 587 of the donors excluded sequences that lacked an unambiguous match to a single V gene segment. An earlier analysis of approximately 590 of the donors called V segments functional above 56.7% productive rearrangements and segregating when the between-donor standard deviation exceeded 5%. A statistical classification framework was built for diagnosing cytomegalovirus status from the catalog of TCR beta chain sequences. V and J gene assignment, in a later analysis, came from comparing TCR nucleotide sequences with IMGT/GENE-DB human TR gene sequences. A later analysis assigned CDR3 sequences and most-parsimonious VDJ recombination scenarios with the TCRdist pipeline. In a later analysis, every TCR beta chain was defined by the combination of its CDR3 amino acid sequence and its V-gene family, and reads without a unique V-gene family were dropped. As a way to deal with suspected cross-contamination and a sequencing artifact, a later analysis dropped 500 to 700 nucleotide sequences that were highly shared and had low generation probability. In a later analysis, a clonal expansion index for each public chain was calculated from normalized within-repertoire ranks of inferred template counts. A later analysis computed generation probabilities with a VDJ recombination model fitted to out-of-frame rearrangements, and checked the results against IGoR. A later analysis scored TCR-TCR, TCR-HLA and TCR-CMV co-occurrence with hypergeometric tests, applying a repertoire-size bias correction to TCR pairs. A later analysis estimated false discovery rates by permuting HLA or CMV assignments 20 times. In a later analysis, co-occurring TCRs were grouped with DBSCAN, and TCRdist sequence similarity was added when clustering was performed within HLA-allele-positive subsets. Repertoires with fewer than 30,000 or more than 120,000 public chains were left out of co-occurrence clustering, as were several repertoires with anomalous nucleotide sharing. What TCRdb holds here is the immuneACCESS table cut down to in-frame rearrangements. Part of the clones is not present; checked against another copy, under half of the missing clones reflect an unresolved V gene, and the others are unexplained. D and trimming were read from the DNA, whereas the V and J calls and clone size are those reported in that table. This sample has around 99,000 clones in its table, and 81% of those were observed once. 2.2% of the sample is held by the ten biggest clonotypes.

The V and J genes are TRBV7-9 and TRBJ1-1, with TRBD1 identical over 8 junction bases. The clonotype comes from a woman younger than 45 in good health and CMV-seronegative. Sequences were obtained from PBMCs. Here is the DNA: TGTGCCAGCAGTCGGACAGGGCCTATGAACACTGAAGCTTTCTTT. Protein translation: CASSRTGPMNTEAFF.